The 25 T cell receptor beta chains below come from one sample, sequenced in a study of blood T cell repertoires in COVID-19. The table came from immunoSEQ multiplex PCR; TCRdb's copy has only in-frame clones and leaves some out. The sample records 60,000 to 65,000 clones, around 80% being singletons. Input material: peripheral blood. The source of these receptors is a human donor in a cohort sampled during active COVID-19.

This chain links TRBV4-1 with TRBJ2-3; D is ambiguous. Per the germline V gene, CDR1 is MGHRA and CDR2 is YSYEKL. Trimming cost V 10 bases and J 0 bases, with 14 bases left between them. This CDR3 region has 14 residues. The DNA for the CDR3 is TGCGCCACGGCGAGGAGCCTTAGCACAGATACGCAGTATTTT. Residues: CATARSLSTDTQYF.

The chain uses TRBV9 and TRBJ1-3; no firm D call. Germline V gene data show CDR1 as SGDLS and CDR2 as YYNGEE. The CDR3 extends over 16 amino acids. V lost 2 bases to trimming and J lost 0 bases, with 12 bases between them. The CDR3 DNA reads as TGTGCCAGCAGCGTGAGCCCTGCGGTCTCTGGAAACACCATATATTTT. This codes for CASSVSPAVSGNTIYF.

This chain connects TRBV30 to TRBJ1-2; D not resolved. Germline CDR1 reads GTSNPN; CDR2 reads SVGIG (reference sequence). There are 13 residues in the CDR3. The V and J ends lost 5 bases and 0 bases respectively, with 10 bases between them. The CDR3 sequence is CAWAPRSNYGYTF. CDR3 nucleotide sequence: TGTGCCTGGGCGCCCAGATCTAACTATGGCTACACCTTC.

In this sample, this clone turned up a few times. V usage is TRBV7-8 and J usage is TRBJ1-3; D is unclear. Trimming pared 1 base from V and 0 bases from J, leaving 10 bases between. From germline, CDR1 is SGHVS and CDR2 FQNEAQ. The CDR3 totals 16 residues. The CDR3, as DNA: TGTGCCAGCAGCTTAGTTGGTTGGAGCTCTGGAAACACCATATATTTT. It yields the protein CASSLVGWSSGNTIYF.

The chain couples TRBV2 to TRBJ2-3, with TRBD1 identical over 7 bases. The CDR3 spans 15 residues. Germline V gene sequence: CDR1 SNHLY, CDR2 FYNNEI. Losses at the gene ends were 3 bases for V and 2 bases for J; bases not matched to a gene: 5. In DNA form, the CDR3 reads TGTGCCAGCAGTGAGCTCGGGACAGTCACAGATACGCAGTATTTT. Translation gives CASSELGTVTDTQYF. Drawing the rest from reference TRBV2 and TRBJ2-3, the complete variable domain is EPEVTQTPSHQVTQMGQEVILRCVPISNHLYFYWYRQILGQKVEFLVSFYNNEISEKSEIFDDQFSVERPDGSNFTLKIRSTKLEDSAMYFCASSELGTVTDTQYFGPGTRLTVL.

The V call is TRBV7-3, the J call TRBJ2-7; 7 positions match TRBD1. This CDR3 spans 13 amino acids. The trim removed 0 bases at V and 13 bases at J, leaving 9 bases unmatched. Germline V gene lookup returns CDR1 SGHTA and CDR2 FQGTGA. The CDR3 loop reads CASSLTGTDRLYF. In DNA form, the CDR3 reads TGTGCCAGCAGCTTAACGGGGACAGACAGACTTTACTTC. Supplemented by reference TRBV7-3 and TRBJ2-7, the full variable domain reads GAGVSQTPSNKVTEKGKYVELRCDPISGHTALYWYRQSLGQGPEFLIYFQGTGAADDSGLPNDRFFAVRPEGSVSTLKIQRTERGDSAVYLCASSLTGTDRLYFGPGTRLTVT.

The chain recombines TRBV28 with TRBJ1-5; weak D call: TRBD1 (6 bases). The CDR3 length is 14 residues. Germline CDR1 and CDR2: MDHEN and SYDVKM. V lost 6 bases to trimming and J lost 9 bases, with 18 bases between them. The DNA for the CDR3 is TGTGCCAGCAGAGAGGACAGAGATGTTCCGCCCCAGCATTTT. Translated: CASREDRDVPPQHF.

The chain carries TRBV6-5 and TRBJ1-1; tentatively, D is TRBD1 (6 bases). This CDR3 comprises 15 residues. V shed 5 bases and J shed 5 bases, with 18 bases lying between them. The germline CDR1 and CDR2 sequences are MNHEY and SVGAGI. CDR3 nucleotide sequence: TGTGCCAGCAGTCCGACAGGTGGGGGTTGGACTGAAGCTTTCTTT. Translating gives CASSPTGGGWTEAFF.

A few counts support this clone. V and J are TRBV19 and TRBJ2-1; 11 bases line up with TRBD1. V dropped 6 bases and J dropped 7; count of bases not matched to a gene: 5. There are 14 residues in the CDR3. Looked up from germline, CDR1 is LNHDA and CDR2 is SQIVND (reference sequence). CDR3 in DNA: TGTGCCAGTAGGGGACAGGGGGGGAGGAATGAGCAGTTCTTC. Translation: CASRGQGGRNEQFF.

The genes are TRBV9 and TRBJ2-7; D is perhaps TRBD2 (5 bases). With 2 bases removed from V and 6 bases from J, the gap between germline ends came to 15 bases. The V gene's germline CDR1 is SGDLS and CDR2 YYNGEE. The CDR3 covers 14 residues. CDR3 in amino acids: CASSVYGERGEQYF. The DNA of the CDR3 is TGTGCCAGCAGCGTGTACGGCGAACGGGGCGAGCAGTACTTC.

This clone was seen a handful of times. This chain joins TRBV3-1 (or the pseudogene TRBV3-2) and TRBJ1-4; possible D gene TRBD1, 6 bases. The CDR3 runs to 16 residues. Germline V CDR1 and CDR2: LGHDT, YNNKEL (reference sequence). V lost 0 bases and J 8 bases, leaving 16 bases between the germline ends. CDR3 DNA sequence: TGTGCCAGCAGCCAAGATCTGCAGGGGAGGGGCGAAAAACTGTTTTTT. Translation: CASSQDLQGRGEKLFF.

There are a few counts of this clone. This chain links TRBV30 with TRBJ2-5, with TRBD2 identical over 7 bases. Trimming at V came to 3 bases and at J to 9 bases, leaving 16 bases not matched to a gene. The CDR3 loop spans 15 amino acids. The V gene's germline CDR1 is GTSNPN and CDR2 SVGIG (reference sequence). Written as DNA, the CDR3 is TGTGCCTGGAGGGAAACCGGGACTCCTGGGGGGGCCCAGTACTTC. Amino acids: CAWRETGTPGGAQYF.

The chain recombines TRBV5-1 with TRBJ2-1; perhaps TRBD1 as D (6 bases). The CDR3 length is 13 residues. Germline CDR1 SGHRS, CDR2 YFSETQ. V gave up 5 bases and J gave up 9 bases, with 15 bases separating them. Here the CDR3 DNA reads TGCGCCAGCAGGATACAGGGCAGGGGTGAGCAGTTCTTC. Protein product: CASRIQGRGEQFF.

This clone was detected ten times or more. The chain is built from TRBV29-1 and TRBJ2-3; TRBD2 matches 10 bases. Germline trimming cut 0 bases from V and 0 bases from J; bases unmatched to any gene: 9. This CDR3 is 18 amino acids long. Germline V gene sequence: CDR1 SQVTM, CDR2 ANQGSEA. This CDR3 is CSVEDKLAGKSSTDTQYF. The DNA of the CDR3 is TGCAGCGTTGAAGATAAACTAGCGGGGAAGTCTAGCACAGATACGCAGTATTTT.

This chain links TRBV7-8 with TRBJ1-4; D unresolved. This CDR3 spans 11 amino acids. CDR1 SGHVS and CDR2 FQNEAQ come from the germline V gene. The V gene lost 3 bases and the J gene lost 7 bases, with 3 bases spanning the gap. For the CDR3, the DNA is TGTGCCAGCAGCTTCGGTGAAAAACTGTTTTTT. Residues: CASSFGEKLFF.

This clone was seen a few times. The chain couples TRBV5-1 to TRBJ2-7, with a weak D call TRBD1 (5 bases). V gave up 3 bases and J gave up 6 bases, with 16 bases separating them. The CDR3 is 14 amino acids. Germline V gene data show CDR1 as SGHRS and CDR2 as YFSETQ. The CDR3 DNA reads TGCGCCAGCAGCTACAGCCAGGGTAGGGGCGAGCAGTACTTC. Amino acids: CASSYSQGRGEQYF.

The gene calls are TRBV19 and TRBJ2-2, with TRBD2 as a possible D gene (6 bases). The length of the CDR3 is 15 residues. Deletions cut 6 bases from V and 6 bases from J, with 17 bases between. The V gene's germline CDR1 is LNHDA and CDR2 SQIVND (reference sequence). CDR3 nucleotide sequence: TGTGCCAGTAGCGGGGAGGTGCTGAGGGCCGGGGAGCTGTTTTTT. It codes for CASSGEVLRAGELFF.

The chain couples TRBV4-2 to TRBJ2-3; D perhaps matches TRBD1 (6 bases). This CDR3 contains 14 residues. Germline V gene sequence: CDR1 LGHNA, CDR2 YNFKEQ. Deletions cut 1 base from V and 3 bases from J, with 8 bases between. As DNA, the CDR3 is TGTGCCAGCAGCCAAGGGGACACAACAGATACGCAGTATTTT. This codes for CASSQGDTTDTQYF.

The V call is TRBV7-2, the J call TRBJ2-7; 11 bases line up with TRBD2. The V segment lost 5 bases and the J segment 3 bases; nucleotides outside the gene matches: 3. Germline lookup yields CDR1 SGHTA and CDR2 FQGNSA. The CDR3 has 14 amino acids. The CDR3 region is CASSPLAGVYEQYF. The CDR3 DNA reads as TGTGCCAGCAGCCCACTAGCGGGGGTCTACGAGCAGTACTTC.

V is TRBV9 and J is TRBJ1-6, with D perhaps TRBD1 (6 bases). Trimming removed 3 bases from V and 10 bases from J, with 14 bases in between. Germline V CDR1 and CDR2: SGDLS, YYNGEE. The CDR3 has 14 amino acids. This chain's CDR3 is CASSDSGGESPLHF. The CDR3 nucleotides are TGTGCCAGCAGCGATTCGGGGGGCGAATCACCCCTCCACTTT.

In its sample, this clone was seen many times. This chain links TRBV18 with TRBJ2-5; TRBD2 matches at 13 bases. CDR1 KGHSH and CDR2 LQKENI come from the germline V gene. This CDR3 has 17 residues. The V segment lost 3 bases and the J segment 4 bases; nucleotides outside the gene matches: 8. The CDR3 sequence is CASSPTSGGAVGETQYF. CDR3 sequence (DNA): TGTGCCAGCTCACCCACTAGCGGGGGGGCCGTAGGAGAGACCCAGTACTTC.

This sequence joins TRBV24-1 and TRBJ2-3; D is perhaps TRBD1 (6 bases). Looked up from germline, CDR1 is KGHDR and CDR2 is SFDVKD. V dropped 4 bases and J dropped 2 bases, with 9 bases sitting between them. CDR3 length: 14 residues. The CDR3 coding sequence is TGTGCCACCAGTGAGACAGGTTCCACAGATACGCAGTATTTT. Residues: CATSETGSTDTQYF.

This clone was counted only a few times. This sequence joins TRBV19 and TRBJ2-7, with a tentative D call TRBD2 (5 bases). Between the trimmed V and J ends, which lost 9 bases and 7 bases, there was a span of 16 bases. The CDR3 runs to 12 residues. Germline assignment: CDR1 LNHDA and CDR2 SQIVND (reference sequence). The CDR3 sequence is CASTDLSGEQYF. The CDR3 nucleotides read TGTGCCAGCACCGACCTGTCGGGAGAGCAGTACTTC.

The genes are TRBV19 and TRBJ2-1; D is unresolved. The CDR3 is 12 residues long. CDR1 is LNHDA and CDR2 is SQIVND in the germline V gene (reference sequence). Trimming took off 5 bases at V and 15 bases at J, with 17 bases between the two ends. The CDR3 here is CASSPPGSPRFF. The CDR3 nucleotides are TGTGCCAGTAGTCCGCCAGGTTCCCCTCGGTTCTTC.

The rearrangement uses TRBV7-2 and TRBJ2-3; D uncertain. V lost 5 bases and J 3 bases, leaving 3 bases between the germline ends. Germline-derived CDR1 and CDR2 are SGHTA and FQGNSA. The CDR3 sequence is 11 residues long. Here the CDR3 reads CASSLTDTQYF. CDR3 nucleotide sequence: TGTGCCAGCAGCCTAACAGATACGCAGTATTTT.